The sequence of this T cell receptor (beta chain) was determined in a study of blood T cells in healthy people across ages. The germline CDR1 and CDR2 sequences are SGHRS and YFSETQ. CDR3 length: 15 amino acids. A remark on this clonotype: At one boundary the junction diverges from the germline segment, which might be a read error.

The authors ran a second PCR of about 6 to 11 cycles using a sample-barcoded 5' primer and a J-beta primer mix. Each cDNA molecule was tagged by a template-switch adaptor with 12 random nucleotides. One entry per CDR3 protein, called by TCRdb with MiXCR from the 5' RACE reads. The sample lists 500,000 to 600,000 distinct CDR3 sequences, 25% to 30% seen once, with approximately 17% in the top ten. Sequencing was carried out using blood. The V gene is TRBV5-1, the J gene TRBJ1-1; possibly TRBD1 for D (5 bases). The receptor was isolated from a woman between 65 and 79 years old in good health. CDR3 bases: TGCGCCAGCAGCTTGAAGGTAGGGACGATTTCTGAAGCTTCCTTT. Its translation is CASSLKVGTISEASF.